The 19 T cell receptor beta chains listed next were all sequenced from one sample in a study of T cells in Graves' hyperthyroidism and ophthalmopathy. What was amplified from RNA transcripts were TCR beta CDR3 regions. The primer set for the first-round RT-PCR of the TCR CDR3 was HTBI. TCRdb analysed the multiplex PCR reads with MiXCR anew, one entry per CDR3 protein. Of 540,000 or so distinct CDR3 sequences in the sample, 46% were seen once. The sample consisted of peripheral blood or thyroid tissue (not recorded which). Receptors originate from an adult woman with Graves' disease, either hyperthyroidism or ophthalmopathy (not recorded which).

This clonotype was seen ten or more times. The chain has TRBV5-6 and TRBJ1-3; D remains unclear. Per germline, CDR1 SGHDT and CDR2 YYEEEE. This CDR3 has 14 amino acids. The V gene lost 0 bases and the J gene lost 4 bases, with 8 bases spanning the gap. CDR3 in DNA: TGTGCCAGCAGCTTGGAGCGAGGAGGAAACACCATATATTTT. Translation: CASSLERGGNTIYF.

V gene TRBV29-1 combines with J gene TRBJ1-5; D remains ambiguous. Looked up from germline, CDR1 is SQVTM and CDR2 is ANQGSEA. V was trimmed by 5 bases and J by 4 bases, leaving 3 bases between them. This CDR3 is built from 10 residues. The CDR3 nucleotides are TGCAGCGTTACAAATCAGCCCCAGCATTTT. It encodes CSVTNQPQHF.

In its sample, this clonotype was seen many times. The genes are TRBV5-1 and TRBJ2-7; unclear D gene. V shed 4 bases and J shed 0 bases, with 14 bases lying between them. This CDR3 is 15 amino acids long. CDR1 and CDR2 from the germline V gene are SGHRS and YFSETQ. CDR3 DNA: TGCGCCAGCAGCACCGGACCGACGAGCTCCTACGAGCAGTACTTC. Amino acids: CASSTGPTSSYEQYF.

CDR3 sequence (DNA): TGTGCCAGCAGCTTAGCGGGGGGACAGGGGATTGGGAGCAATCAGCCCCAGCATTTT. Encoded protein: CASSLAGGQGIGSNQPQHF. The chain has TRBV7-9 and TRBJ1-5, with TRBD1 identical over 10 bases. Germline V gene lookup returns CDR1 SEHNR and CDR2 FQNEAQ (reference sequence). V gave up 0 bases and J gave up 1 base; unmatched junction bases: 9. This CDR3 is built from 19 residues.

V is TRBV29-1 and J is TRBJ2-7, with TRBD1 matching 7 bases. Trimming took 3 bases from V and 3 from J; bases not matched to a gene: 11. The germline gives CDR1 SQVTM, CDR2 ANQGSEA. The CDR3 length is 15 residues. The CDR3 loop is CSVEIPRGYVYEQYF. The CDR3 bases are TGCAGCGTTGAGATCCCCAGGGGGTACGTCTACGAGCAGTACTTC.

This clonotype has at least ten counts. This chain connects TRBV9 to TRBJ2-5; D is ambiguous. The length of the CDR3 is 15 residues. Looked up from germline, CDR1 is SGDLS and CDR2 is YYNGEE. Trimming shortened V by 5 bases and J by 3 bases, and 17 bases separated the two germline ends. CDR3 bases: TGTGCCAGCAGTCAAGGCGGTAGAAAGGAAGAGACCCAGTACTTC. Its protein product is CASSQGGRKEETQYF.

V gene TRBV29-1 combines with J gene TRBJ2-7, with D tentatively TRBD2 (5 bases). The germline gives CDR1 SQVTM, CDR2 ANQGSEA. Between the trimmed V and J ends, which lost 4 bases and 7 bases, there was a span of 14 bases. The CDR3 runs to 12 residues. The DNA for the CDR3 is TGCAGCGTTGCACTAGAAGTACGAGAGCAGTACTTC. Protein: CSVALEVREQYF.

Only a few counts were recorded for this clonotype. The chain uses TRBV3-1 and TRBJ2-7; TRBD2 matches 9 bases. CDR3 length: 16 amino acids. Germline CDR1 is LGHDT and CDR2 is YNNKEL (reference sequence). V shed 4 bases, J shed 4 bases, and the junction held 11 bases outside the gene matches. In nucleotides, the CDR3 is TGTGCCAGCAGCCGGCGAGCGGGAGGAAATTGGTACGAGCAGTACTTC. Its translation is CASSRRAGGNWYEQYF.

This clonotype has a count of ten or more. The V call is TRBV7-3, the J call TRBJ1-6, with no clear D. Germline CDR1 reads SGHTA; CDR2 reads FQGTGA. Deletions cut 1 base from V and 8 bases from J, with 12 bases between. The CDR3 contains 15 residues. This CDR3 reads CASSLSGLADSPLHF. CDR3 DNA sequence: TGTGCCAGCAGCTTAAGCGGTTTGGCGGATTCACCCCTCCACTTT.

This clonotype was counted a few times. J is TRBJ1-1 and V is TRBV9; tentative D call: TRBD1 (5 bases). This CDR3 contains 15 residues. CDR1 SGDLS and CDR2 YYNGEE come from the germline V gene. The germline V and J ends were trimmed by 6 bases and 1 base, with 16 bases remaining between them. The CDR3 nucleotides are TGTGCCAGCACCGCTACGGGGGTTGGGAACACTGAAGCTTTCTTT. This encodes CASTATGVGNTEAFF.

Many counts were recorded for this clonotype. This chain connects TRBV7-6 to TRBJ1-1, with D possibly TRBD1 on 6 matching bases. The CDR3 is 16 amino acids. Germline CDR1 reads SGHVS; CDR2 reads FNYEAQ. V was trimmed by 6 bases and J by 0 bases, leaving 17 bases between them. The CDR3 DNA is TGTGCCAGCAGACCCCTCCAGGGGAAACTGAACACTGAAGCTTTCTTT. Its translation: CASRPLQGKLNTEAFF.

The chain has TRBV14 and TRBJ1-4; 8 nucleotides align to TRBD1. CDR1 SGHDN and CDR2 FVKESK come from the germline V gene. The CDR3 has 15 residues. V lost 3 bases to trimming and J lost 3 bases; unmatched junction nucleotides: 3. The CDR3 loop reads CASSQIQGANEKLFF. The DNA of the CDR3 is TGTGCCAGCAGCCAGATACAGGGGGCTAATGAAAAACTGTTTTTT.

CDR3 in amino acids: CASSLVFRGDTEAFF. Here the CDR3 DNA reads TGTGCCAGCAGCTTAGTTTTCCGGGGAGACACTGAAGCTTTCTTT. The chain carries TRBV11-2 and TRBJ1-1, with D uncertain. The CDR3 is made up of 15 amino acids. V was cut by 1 base and J by 3 bases, with 12 bases left in between. Looked up from germline, CDR1 is SGHAT and CDR2 is FQNNGV. The full variable domain, its missing parts supplied by reference TRBV11-2 and TRBJ1-1, is EAGVAQSPRYKIIEKRQSVAFWCNPISGHATLYWYQQILGQGPKLLIQFQNNGVVDDSQLPKDRFSAERLKGVDSTLKIQPAKLEDSAVYLCASSLVFRGDTEAFFGQGTRLTVV.

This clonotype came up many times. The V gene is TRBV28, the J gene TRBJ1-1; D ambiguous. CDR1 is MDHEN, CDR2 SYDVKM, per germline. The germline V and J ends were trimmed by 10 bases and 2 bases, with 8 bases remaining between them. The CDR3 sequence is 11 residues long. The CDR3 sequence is CATELNTEAFF. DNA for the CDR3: TGTGCCACCGAATTAAACACTGAAGCTTTCTTT.

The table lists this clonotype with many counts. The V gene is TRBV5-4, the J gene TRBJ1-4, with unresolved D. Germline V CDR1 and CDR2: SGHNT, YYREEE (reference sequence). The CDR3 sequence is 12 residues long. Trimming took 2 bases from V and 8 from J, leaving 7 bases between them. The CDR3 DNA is TGTGCCAGCAGCTTTTCGGGAGAAAAACTGTTTTTT. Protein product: CASSFSGEKLFF. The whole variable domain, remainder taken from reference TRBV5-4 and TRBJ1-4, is ETGVTQSPTHLIKTRGQQVTLRCSSQSGHNTVSWYQQALGQGPQFIFQYYREEENGRGNFPPRFSGLQFPNYSSELNVNALELDDSALYLCASSFSGEKLFFGSGTQLSVL.

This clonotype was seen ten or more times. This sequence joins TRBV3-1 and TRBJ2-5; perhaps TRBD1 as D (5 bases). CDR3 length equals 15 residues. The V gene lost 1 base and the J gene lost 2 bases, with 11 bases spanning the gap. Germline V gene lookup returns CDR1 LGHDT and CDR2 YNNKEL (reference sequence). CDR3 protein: CASSQVGAEQETQYF. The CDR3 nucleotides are TGTGCCAGCAGCCAAGTTGGGGCCGAACAAGAGACCCAGTACTTC.

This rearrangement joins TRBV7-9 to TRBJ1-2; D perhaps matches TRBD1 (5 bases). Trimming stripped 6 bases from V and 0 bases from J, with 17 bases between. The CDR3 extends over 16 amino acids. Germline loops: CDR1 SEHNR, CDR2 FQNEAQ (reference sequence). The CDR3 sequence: CASSPDSRSTNYGYTF. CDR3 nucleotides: TGTGCCAGCAGTCCTGACAGTCGATCCACTAACTATGGCTACACCTTC.

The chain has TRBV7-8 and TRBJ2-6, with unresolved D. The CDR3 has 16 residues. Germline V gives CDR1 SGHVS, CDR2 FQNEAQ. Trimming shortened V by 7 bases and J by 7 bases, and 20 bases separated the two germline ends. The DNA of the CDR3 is TGTGCCAGCAATCATCTGGACGGCGAAATCGCCAACGTCCTGACTTTC. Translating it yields CASNHLDGEIANVLTF. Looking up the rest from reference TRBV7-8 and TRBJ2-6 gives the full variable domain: GAGVSQSPRYKVAKRGQDVALRCDPISGHVSLFWYQQALGQGPEFLTYFQNEAQLDKSGLPSDRFFAERPEGSVSTLKIQRTQQEDSAVYLCASNHLDGEIANVLTFGAGSRLTVL.

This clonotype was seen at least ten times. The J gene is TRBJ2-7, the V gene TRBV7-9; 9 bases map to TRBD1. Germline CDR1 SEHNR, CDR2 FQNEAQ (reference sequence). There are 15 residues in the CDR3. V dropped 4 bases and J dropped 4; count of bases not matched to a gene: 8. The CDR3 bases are TGTGCCAGCAGCTACACAGGGGGCGCAGGATACGAGCAGTACTTC. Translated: CASSYTGGAGYEQYF.